A selection of T cell receptor beta chains follows, all from one sample in a study of cytomegalovirus exposure and HLA in healthy donors. The repertoire was sequenced with immunoSEQ multiplex PCR; TCRdb's copy has only in-frame clones and lacks some. The sample includes about 160,000 clones, about nine tenths of them seen just once. Sequenced: PBMCs. The receptors were sampled from a man between 18 and 29 years old in good health and CMV-seropositive. CDR3s include the opening cysteine and the closing phenylalanine or tryptophan.

15	TRBJ2-1	TRBV28	CASDGRAFSYNEQFF
15	TRBJ2-1	TRBV5-6	CASSFSQGAWDEQFF
15	TRBJ2-2	TRBV6-1	CASSRQDRGTGELFF
13	TRBJ2-5	TRBV7-6	CASSADRAETQYF
14	TRBJ2-7	TRBV4-1	CASSQDLDGTSADF
20	TRBJ2-5	TRBV4-1	CASSQARTFGGGNIQETQYF
14	TRBJ2-6	TRBV6-1	CASWGVSGANVLTF
14	TRBJ2-7	TRBV7-6	CASSLEGGHYEQYF
14	TRBJ1-2	TRBV10-2	CASSESTANYGYTF
18	TRBJ1-1	TRBV14	CASSQGTPLQGWNTEAFF
15	TRBJ1-1	TRBV23-1	CASSQSERGRTEAFF
16	TRBJ2-1	TRBV7-6	CASSPTASGRSDEQFF
13	TRBJ1-2	TRBV5-1	CASSLAVNYGYTF
13	TRBJ1-3	TRBV6-1	CASSEYGGHTIYF
18	TRBJ2-3	TRBV6-1	CASSELLRGTGLANTQYF
14	TRBJ2-3	TRBV2	CASSDRLSTDTQYF
13	TRBJ1-2	TRBV7-9	CASSLVDTYGYTF
13	TRBJ2-5	TRBV28	CASLPTGVETQYF
14	TRBJ2-7	TRBV14	CASSRSIGIYEQYF
15	TRBJ1-4	TRBV11-2	CASSLMATTNEKLFF
15	TRBJ1-1	TRBV9	CASSTRPSGTSEAFF
12	TRBJ1-1	TRBV6-6	CASSYAQDEAFF
14	TRBJ1-2	TRBV7-9	CASSSRQGNYGYTF
15	TRBJ2-4	TRBV9	CASSGPPGQTNIQYF
18	TRBJ2-1	TRBV27	CASSSLARAGGFYNEQFF
17	TRBJ1-3	TRBV7-2	CASRSIPRGSSGNTIYF
14	TRBJ1-5	TRBV30	CAWSALYSNQPQHF
16	TRBJ2-1	TRBV7-2	CASSWTSGRTYNEQFF
15	TRBJ1-5	TRBV15	CATSRFTGAGQPQHF
14	TRBJ2-7	TRBV6-6	CASSPRDTNYEQYF
18	TRBJ1-1	TRBV4-1	CASSPHEGQGVLYTEAFF
15	TRBJ2-1	TRBV7-8	CASSLVRLAGGLQFF
16	TRBJ2-7	TRBV27	CASSLSSGQGFYEQYF
18	TRBJ2-6	TRBV13	CASSLVGDRGSGANVLTF
16	TRBJ1-2	TRBV5-1	CASSLERTGGNYGYTF
14	TRBJ2-7	TRBV18	CASSPPGQGYEQYF
13	TRBJ2-1	TRBV11-3	CASSLNYGNEQFF
13	TRBJ2-7	TRBV6-1	CASSEAFRGEQYF
15	TRBJ2-1	TRBV30	CAWSVRLAPYNEQFF
13	TRBJ2-7	TRBV5-1	CASTLNQGYEQYF
15	TRBJ2-7	TRBV28	CASSRGQGLSYEQYF
13	TRBJ2-7	TRBV7-8	CASLRPGQLEQYF
16	TRBJ2-7	TRBV10-3	CAISDPPSGRVYEQYF
13	TRBJ2-7	TRBV9	CASSAGLAYEQYF